This T cell receptor beta chain emerged from a study of vaccination and CD4 T cells after COVID-19. V shed 2 bases and J shed 9 bases, with 14 bases lying between them. Per the germline V gene, CDR1 is SGHTA and CDR2 is FQGNSA. This CDR3 is 15 amino acids long. Sequencing of the DNA from cultured CD4+ T cells was carried out with the Oncomine TCR Beta short-read assay. TCRdb recomputed calls from the PCR reads with MiXCR, one row per CDR3 protein. The sample carries over 10,000 distinct CDR3 sequences, about three quarters recorded once. As regards this clonotype: Its antigen remains unidentified.

Treatment reported: roughly 11-day PBMC culture with coronavirus spike peptide pools or control peptides (ViraFEST assay). The chain employs TRBV7-2 and TRBJ1-6; a weak D match, TRBD1 (5 bases). Sample: CD4+ T cells from blood, cultured in vitro. The source of this sequence is a human donor who had recovered from COVID-19. CDR3 bases: TGTGCCAGCAGCTTACGGCAGGGCGGTAGTTCACCCCTCCACTTT. Translating it yields CASSLRQGGSSPLHF.